This T cell receptor (beta chain) was retrieved from a study of cytomegalovirus exposure and HLA in healthy donors. Notes on the study in general: Most CMV-associated TCR beta chains appeared HLA-restricted in a later analysis.

Primers included in the PCR were 60 Vbeta and 13 Jbeta primers. The repertoire was sequenced with immunoSEQ multiplex PCR; TCRdb's copy has only in-frame clones and lacks some. The sample holds 150,000 or so clones. The donors comprised healthy bone marrow donors. Germline V gives CDR1 SGHDN, CDR2 FVKESK. The CDR3 runs to 16 residues. V was pared by 4 bases and J by 2 bases, with 10 bases of the junction left unmatched. To note about this clone: Its antigen is as yet unknown.

V and J are TRBV14 and TRBJ1-2, with 7 nucleotides matching TRBD1. The sample comprised PBMCs. This TCR was sampled from a woman between 50 and 59 years old in good health and CMV-seronegative. The CDR3 nucleotides are TGTGCCAGCAGCCCCTTTTGGACAGGAGACAACTATGGCTACACCTTC. It codes for CASSPFWTGDNYGYTF.